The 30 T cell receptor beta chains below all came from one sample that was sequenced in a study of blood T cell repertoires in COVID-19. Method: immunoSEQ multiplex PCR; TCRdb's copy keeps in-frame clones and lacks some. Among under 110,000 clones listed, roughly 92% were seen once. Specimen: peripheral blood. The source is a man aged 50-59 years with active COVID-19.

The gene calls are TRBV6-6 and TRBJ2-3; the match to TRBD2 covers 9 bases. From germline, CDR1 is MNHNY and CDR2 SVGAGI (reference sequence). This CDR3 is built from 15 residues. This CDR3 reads CSRVPAGRGRETQYF. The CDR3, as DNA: TGTTCCCGGGTCCCAGCGGGTCGCGGGAGGGAGACGCAGTATTTT.

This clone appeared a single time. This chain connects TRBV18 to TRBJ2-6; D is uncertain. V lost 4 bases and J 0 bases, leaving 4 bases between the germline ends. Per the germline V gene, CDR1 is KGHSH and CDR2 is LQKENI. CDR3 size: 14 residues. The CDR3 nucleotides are TGTGCCAGCTCACGAGACTCTGGGGCCAACGTCCTGACTTTC. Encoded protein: CASSRDSGANVLTF.

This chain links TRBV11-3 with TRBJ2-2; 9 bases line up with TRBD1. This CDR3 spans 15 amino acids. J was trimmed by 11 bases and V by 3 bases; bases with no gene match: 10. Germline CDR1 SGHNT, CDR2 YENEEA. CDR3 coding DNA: TGTGCCAGCAGCTTGGACTCCAACAGGGGGCGCGAGCTGTTTTTT. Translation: CASSLDSNRGRELFF. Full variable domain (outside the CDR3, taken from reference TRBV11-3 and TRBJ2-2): EAGVVQSPRYKIIEKKQPVAFWCNPISGHNTLYWYLQNLGQGPELLIRYENEEAVDDSQLPKDRFSAERLKGVDSTLKIQPAELGDSAVYLCASSLDSNRGRELFFGEGSRLTVL.

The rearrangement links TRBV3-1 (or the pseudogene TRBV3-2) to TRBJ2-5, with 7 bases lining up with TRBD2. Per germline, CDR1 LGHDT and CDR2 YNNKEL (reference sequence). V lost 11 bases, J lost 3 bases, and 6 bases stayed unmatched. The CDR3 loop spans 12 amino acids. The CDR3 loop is CAAASGKETQYF. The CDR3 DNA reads TGTGCCGCGGCGAGCGGGAAAGAGACCCAGTACTTC.

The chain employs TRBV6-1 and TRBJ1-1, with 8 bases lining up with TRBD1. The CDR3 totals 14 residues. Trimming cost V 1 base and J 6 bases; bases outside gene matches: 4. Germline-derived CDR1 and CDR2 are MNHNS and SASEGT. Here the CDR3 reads CASSEGQGWAEAFF. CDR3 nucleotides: TGTGCCAGCAGTGAAGGACAGGGGTGGGCTGAAGCTTTCTTT.

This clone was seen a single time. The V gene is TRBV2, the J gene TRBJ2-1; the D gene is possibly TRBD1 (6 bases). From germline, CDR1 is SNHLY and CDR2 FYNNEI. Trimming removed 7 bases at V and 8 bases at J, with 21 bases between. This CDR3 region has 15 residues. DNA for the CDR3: TGTGCCAGCACCCGGGGCGCAGGGGCCTTTTATGAGCAGTTCTTC. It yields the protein CASTRGAGAFYEQFF.

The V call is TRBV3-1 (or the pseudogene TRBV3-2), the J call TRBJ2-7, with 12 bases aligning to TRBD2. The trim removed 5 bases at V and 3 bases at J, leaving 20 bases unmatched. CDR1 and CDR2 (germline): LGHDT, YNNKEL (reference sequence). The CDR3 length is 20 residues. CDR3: CASSTEVGLAGLPIRYEQYF. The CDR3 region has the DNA TGTGCCAGCAGCACCGAAGTAGGACTAGCGGGACTACCAATCCGCTACGAGCAGTACTTC.

CDR3 amino acids: CASSERQGSGANVLTF. CDR3 DNA: TGTGCCAGCAGCGAACGACAGGGCTCTGGGGCCAACGTCCTGACTTTC. This chain connects TRBV9 to TRBJ2-6; 7 bases match TRBD1. CDR3 length equals 16 residues. V lost 3 bases, J lost 0 bases, and 3 bases stayed unmatched. Germline loops: CDR1 SGDLS, CDR2 YYNGEE.

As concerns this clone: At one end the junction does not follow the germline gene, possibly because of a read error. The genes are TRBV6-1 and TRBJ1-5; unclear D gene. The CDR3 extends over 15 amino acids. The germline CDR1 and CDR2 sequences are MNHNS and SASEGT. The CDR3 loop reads CASIEVGVRNQPQHF. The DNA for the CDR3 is TGTGCCAGCATTGAAGTCGGGGTTCGCAATCAGCCCCAGCATTTT.

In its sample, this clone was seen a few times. DNA for the CDR3: TGTGCCAGCAGTAGGACAGGGGTCGTATATCAGCCCCAGCATTTT. Amino acids: CASSRTGVVYQPQHF. The chain has TRBV27 and TRBJ1-5; 9 bases map to TRBD1. Per the germline V gene, CDR1 is MNHEY and CDR2 is SMNVEV (reference sequence). The length of the CDR3 is 15 residues. V shed 5 bases and J 5 bases; nucleotides not matched to a gene: 7.

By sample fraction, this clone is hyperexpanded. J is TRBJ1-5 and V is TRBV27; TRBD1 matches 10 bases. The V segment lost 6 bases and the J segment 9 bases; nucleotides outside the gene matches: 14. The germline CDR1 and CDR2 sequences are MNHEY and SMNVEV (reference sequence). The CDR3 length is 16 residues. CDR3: CASRQTGGARLGPQHF. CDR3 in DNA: TGTGCCAGCAGACAGACAGGGGGCGCGAGACTTGGGCCCCAGCATTTT.

CDR3 protein: CASSLAGIGNTIYF. For the CDR3, the DNA is TGTGCCAGCAGCTTGGCCGGGATAGGAAACACCATATATTTT. The J gene is TRBJ1-3, the V gene TRBV5-6, with no clear D. Germline lookup yields CDR1 SGHDT and CDR2 YYEEEE. The CDR3 contains 14 residues. Trimming cost V 0 bases and J 4 bases, with 8 bases left between them.

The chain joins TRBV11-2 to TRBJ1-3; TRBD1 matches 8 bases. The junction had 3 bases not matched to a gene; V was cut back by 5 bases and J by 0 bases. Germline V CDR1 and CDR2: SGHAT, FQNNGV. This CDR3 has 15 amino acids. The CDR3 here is CASSDQGASGNTIYF. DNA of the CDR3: TGTGCCAGCAGCGACCAGGGGGCCTCTGGAAACACCATATATTTT.

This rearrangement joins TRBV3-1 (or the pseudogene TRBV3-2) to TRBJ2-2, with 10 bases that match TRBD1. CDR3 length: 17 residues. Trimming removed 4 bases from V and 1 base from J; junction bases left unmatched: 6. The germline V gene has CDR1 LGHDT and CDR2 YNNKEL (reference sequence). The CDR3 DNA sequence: TGTGCCAGCAGCCGCTCGGGGACAGGGGTGAACACCGGGGAGCTGTTTTTT. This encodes CASSRSGTGVNTGELFF.

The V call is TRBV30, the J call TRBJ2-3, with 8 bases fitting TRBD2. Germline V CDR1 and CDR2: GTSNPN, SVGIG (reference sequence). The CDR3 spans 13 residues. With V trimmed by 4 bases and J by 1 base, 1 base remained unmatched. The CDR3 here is CAWMTSGTDTQYF. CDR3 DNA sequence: TGTGCCTGGATGACTAGCGGCACAGATACGCAGTATTTT.

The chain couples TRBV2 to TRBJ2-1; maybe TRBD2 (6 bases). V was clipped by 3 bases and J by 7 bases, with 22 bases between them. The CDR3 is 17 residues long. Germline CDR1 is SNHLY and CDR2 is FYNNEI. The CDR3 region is CASSDSRRAQGGNEQFF. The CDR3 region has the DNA TGTGCCAGCAGTGACAGTAGGCGGGCCCAAGGAGGGAATGAGCAGTTCTTC.

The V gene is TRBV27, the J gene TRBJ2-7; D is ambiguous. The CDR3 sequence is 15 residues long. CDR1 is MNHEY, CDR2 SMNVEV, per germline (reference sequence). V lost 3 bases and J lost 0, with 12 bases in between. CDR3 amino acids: CASSLKYSFSYEQYF. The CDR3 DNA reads TGTGCCAGCAGTTTGAAGTACAGTTTCTCCTACGAGCAGTACTTC.

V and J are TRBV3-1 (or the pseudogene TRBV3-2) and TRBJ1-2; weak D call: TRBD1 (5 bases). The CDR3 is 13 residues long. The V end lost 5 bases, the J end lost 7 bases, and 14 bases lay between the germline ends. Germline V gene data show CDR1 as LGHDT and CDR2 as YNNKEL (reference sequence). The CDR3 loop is CASSFGGRSGYTF. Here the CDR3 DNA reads TGTGCCAGCAGCTTCGGGGGGAGGTCTGGCTACACCTTC.

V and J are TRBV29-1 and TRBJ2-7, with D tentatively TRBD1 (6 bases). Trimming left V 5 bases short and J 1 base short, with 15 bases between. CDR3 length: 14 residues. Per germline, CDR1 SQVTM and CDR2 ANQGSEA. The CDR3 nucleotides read TGCAGCGTTCGAACAGGGTCCGGATCCTACGAGCAGTACTTC. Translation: CSVRTGSGSYEQYF.

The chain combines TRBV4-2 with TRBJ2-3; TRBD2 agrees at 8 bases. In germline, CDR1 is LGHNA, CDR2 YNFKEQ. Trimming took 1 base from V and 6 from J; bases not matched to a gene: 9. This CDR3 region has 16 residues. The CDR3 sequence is CASSQAAGGGADTQYF. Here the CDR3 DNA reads TGTGCCAGCAGCCAAGCGGCGGGAGGAGGTGCGGATACGCAGTATTTT.

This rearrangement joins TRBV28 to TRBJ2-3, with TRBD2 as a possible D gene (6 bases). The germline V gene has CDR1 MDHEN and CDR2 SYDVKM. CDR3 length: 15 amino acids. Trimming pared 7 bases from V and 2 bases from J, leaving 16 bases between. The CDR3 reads CASTLGGSLTDTQYF. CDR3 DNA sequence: TGTGCCAGCACCCTTGGAGGGAGCCTCACAGATACGCAGTATTTT.

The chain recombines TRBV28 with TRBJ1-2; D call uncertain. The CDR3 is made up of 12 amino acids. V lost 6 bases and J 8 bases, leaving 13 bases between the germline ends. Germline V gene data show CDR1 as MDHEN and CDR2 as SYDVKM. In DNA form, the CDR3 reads TGTGCCAGCAGGGTGGGAGCGGTGGGCTACACCTTC. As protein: CASRVGAVGYTF.

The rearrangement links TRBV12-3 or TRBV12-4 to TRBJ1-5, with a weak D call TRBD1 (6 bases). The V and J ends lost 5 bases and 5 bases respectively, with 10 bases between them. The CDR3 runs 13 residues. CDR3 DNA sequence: TGTGCCAGCAGTGCAGGGGCCTATCAGCCCCAGCATTTT. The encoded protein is CASSAGAYQPQHF.

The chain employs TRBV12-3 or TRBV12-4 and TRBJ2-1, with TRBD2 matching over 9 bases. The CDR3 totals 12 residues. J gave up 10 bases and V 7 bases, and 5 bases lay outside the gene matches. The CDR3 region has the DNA TGTGCCAGCACCCTCCTAGCGGGAGAGCAGTTCTTC. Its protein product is CASTLLAGEQFF.

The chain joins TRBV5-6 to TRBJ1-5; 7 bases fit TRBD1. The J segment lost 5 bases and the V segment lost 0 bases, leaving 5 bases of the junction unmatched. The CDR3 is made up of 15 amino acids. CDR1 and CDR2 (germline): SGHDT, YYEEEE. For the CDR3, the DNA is TGTGCCAGCAGCTTGGGACAGGGTTTTTATCAGCCCCAGCATTTT. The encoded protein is CASSLGQGFYQPQHF.

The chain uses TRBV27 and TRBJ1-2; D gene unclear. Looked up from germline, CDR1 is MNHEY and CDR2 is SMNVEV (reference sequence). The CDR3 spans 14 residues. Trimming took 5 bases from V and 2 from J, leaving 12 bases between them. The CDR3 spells CASSPQTNNYGYTF. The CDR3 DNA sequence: TGTGCCAGCAGTCCCCAGACAAACAACTATGGCTACACCTTC.

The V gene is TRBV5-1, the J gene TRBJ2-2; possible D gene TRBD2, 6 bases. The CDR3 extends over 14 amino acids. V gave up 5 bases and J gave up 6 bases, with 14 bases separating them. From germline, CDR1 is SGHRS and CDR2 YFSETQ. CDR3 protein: CASREGLWAGELFF. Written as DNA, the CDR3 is TGCGCCAGCAGGGAGGGACTCTGGGCCGGGGAGCTGTTTTTT.

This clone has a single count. CDR3 DNA sequence: TGTGCCAGCAGCCGACAGCGGAACACTGAAGCTTTCTTT. As protein: CASSRQRNTEAFF. V usage is TRBV9 and J usage is TRBJ1-1, with D possibly matching TRBD1 (5 bases). The CDR3 runs 13 residues. Trimming stripped 4 bases from V and 1 base from J, with 8 bases between. CDR1 is SGDLS and CDR2 is YYNGEE in the germline V gene.

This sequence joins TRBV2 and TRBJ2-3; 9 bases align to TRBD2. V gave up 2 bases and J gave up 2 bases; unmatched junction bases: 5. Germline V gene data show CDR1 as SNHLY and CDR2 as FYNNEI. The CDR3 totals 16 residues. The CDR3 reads CASSELGLAITDTQYF. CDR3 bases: TGTGCCAGCAGTGAACTTGGACTAGCGATCACAGATACGCAGTATTTT.

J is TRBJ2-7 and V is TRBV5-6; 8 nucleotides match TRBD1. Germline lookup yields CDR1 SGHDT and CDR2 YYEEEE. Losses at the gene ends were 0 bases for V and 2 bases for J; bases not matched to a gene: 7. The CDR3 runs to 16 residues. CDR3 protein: CASSLGQGTIAYEQYF. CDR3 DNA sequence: TGTGCCAGCAGCTTGGGACAGGGGACCATAGCCTACGAGCAGTACTTC.